This T cell receptor (beta chain) was sequenced during a study of cytomegalovirus exposure and HLA in healthy donors. Points from the study as a whole: In a later analysis, at a false discovery rate of 0.05, roughly 16,000 TCR beta sequences matched HLA alleles. The study recorded fewer than 200 TCR beta chains that were cytomegalovirus-associated. Usually a TCR sequence was rare, but some public TCRs were found in many donors.

The CDR3 is made up of 14 amino acids. Trimming shortened V by 1 base and J by 6 bases, and 9 bases separated the two germline ends. Germline values: CDR1 MNHEY, CDR2 SMNVEV (reference sequence). PCR involved 60 Vbeta and 13 Jbeta primers. As processed by the authors: Unique TCR beta chains totaled roughly 81 million in a later count, with around 12 million of them shared. Some clones are missing from TCRdb's copy, which holds only in-frame ones; the method was immunoSEQ multiplex PCR. That table supplies the V and J calls and clone size; D and trimming were determined from the DNA. The sample records about 190,000 clones, about 90% being singletons. As regards this clone: Its antigen is not known.

The V gene is TRBV27, the J gene TRBJ1-4, with a tentative D call TRBD1 (6 bases). This TCR derives from a boy between 2 and 10 years old in good health and CMV-seronegative. Sequencing was done on a sample of PBMCs. In DNA form, the CDR3 reads TGTGCCAGCAGTTTATACAAGGGGGATGAAAAACTGTTTTTT. Its protein product is CASSLYKGDEKLFF. Based on the CDR3 plus reference TRBV27 and TRBJ1-4, the full variable domain is EAQVTQNPRYLITVTGKKLTVTCSQNMNHEYMSWYRQDPGLGLRQIYYSMNVEVTDKGDVPEGYKVSRKEKRNFPLILESPSPNQTSLYFCASSLYKGDEKLFFGSGTQLSVL.